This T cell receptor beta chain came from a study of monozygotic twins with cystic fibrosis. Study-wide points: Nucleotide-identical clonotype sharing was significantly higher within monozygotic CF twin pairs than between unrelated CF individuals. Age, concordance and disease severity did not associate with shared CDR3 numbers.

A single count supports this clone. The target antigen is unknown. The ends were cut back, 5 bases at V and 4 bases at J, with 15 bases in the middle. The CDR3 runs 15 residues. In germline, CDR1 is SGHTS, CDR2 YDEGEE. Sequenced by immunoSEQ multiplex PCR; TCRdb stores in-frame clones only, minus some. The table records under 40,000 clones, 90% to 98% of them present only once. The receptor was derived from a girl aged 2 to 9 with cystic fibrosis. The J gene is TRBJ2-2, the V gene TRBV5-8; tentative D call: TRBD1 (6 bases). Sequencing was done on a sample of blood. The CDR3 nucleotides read TGTGCCAGCAGACCTACAGGGCTCAGCACCGGGGAGCTGTTTTTT. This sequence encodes CASRPTGLSTGELFF.